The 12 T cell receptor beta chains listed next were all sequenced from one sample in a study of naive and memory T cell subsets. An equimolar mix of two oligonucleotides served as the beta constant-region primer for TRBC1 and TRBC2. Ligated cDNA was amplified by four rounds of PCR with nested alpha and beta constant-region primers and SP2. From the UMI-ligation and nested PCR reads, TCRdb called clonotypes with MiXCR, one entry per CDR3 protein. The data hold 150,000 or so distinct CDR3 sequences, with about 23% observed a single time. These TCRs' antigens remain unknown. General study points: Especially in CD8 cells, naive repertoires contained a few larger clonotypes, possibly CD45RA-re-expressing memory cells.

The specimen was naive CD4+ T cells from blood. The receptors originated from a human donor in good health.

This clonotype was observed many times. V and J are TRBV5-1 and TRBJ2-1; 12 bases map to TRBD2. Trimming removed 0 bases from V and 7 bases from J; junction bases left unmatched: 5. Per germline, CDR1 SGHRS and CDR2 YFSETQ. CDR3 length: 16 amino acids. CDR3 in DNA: TGCGCCAGCAGCTTGGGTTGGCTAGCGGGAGGGAATGAGCAGTTCTTC. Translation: CASSLGWLAGGNEQFF.

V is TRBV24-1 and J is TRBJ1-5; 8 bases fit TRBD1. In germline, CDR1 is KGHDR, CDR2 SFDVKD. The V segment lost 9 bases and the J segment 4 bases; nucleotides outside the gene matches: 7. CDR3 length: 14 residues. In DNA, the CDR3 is TGTGCCACCGCCCACAGGGGGAGTAATCAGCCCCAGCATTTT. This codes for CATAHRGSNQPQHF.

The CDR3 loop is CASSPRLAGAYEQYF. The CDR3 nucleotides are TGTGCCAGCTCACCAAGACTAGCGGGTGCCTACGAGCAGTACTTC. The chain couples TRBV18 to TRBJ2-7; 10 bases align to TRBD2. The length of the CDR3 is 15 residues. V lost 2 bases to trimming and J lost 2 bases; unmatched junction nucleotides: 3. Germline-derived CDR1 and CDR2 are KGHSH and LQKENI. The full variable domain, in which reference TRBV18 and TRBJ2-7 provide the parts outside the CDR3, is NAGVMQNPRHLVRRRGQEARLRCSPMKGHSHVYWYRQLPEEGLKFMVYLQKENIIDESGMPKERFSAEFPKEGPSILRIQQVVRGDSAAYFCASSPRLAGAYEQYFGPGTRLTVT.

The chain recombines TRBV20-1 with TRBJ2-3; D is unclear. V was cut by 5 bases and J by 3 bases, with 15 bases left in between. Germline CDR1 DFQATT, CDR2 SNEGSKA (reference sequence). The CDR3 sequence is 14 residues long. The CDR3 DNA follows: TGCAGTGCTGGGGTAGTGGGGATGACAGATACGCAGTATTTT. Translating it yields CSAGVVGMTDTQYF.

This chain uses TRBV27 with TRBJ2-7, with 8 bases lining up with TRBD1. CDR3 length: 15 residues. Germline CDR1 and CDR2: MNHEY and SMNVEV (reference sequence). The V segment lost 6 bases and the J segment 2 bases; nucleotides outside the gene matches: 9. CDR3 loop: CASSSGDRLTYEQYF. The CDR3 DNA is TGTGCCAGCAGCTCCGGGGACAGGTTAACCTACGAGCAGTACTTC.

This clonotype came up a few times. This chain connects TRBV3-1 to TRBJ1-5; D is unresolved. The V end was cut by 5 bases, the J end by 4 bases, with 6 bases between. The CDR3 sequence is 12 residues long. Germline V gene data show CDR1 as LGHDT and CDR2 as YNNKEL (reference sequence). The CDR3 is CASSTNNQPQHF. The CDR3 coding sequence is TGTGCCAGCAGCACGAATAATCAGCCCCAGCATTTT.

The CDR3 is CASRTTAELKTQYF. The CDR3 bases are TGTGCCAGCAGGACAACGGCGGAGCTGAAGACCCAGTACTTC. The V gene is TRBV27, the J gene TRBJ2-5; D remains ambiguous. V lost 6 bases and J 6 bases, leaving 17 bases between the germline ends. The length of the CDR3 is 14 residues. Germline loops: CDR1 MNHEY, CDR2 SMNVEV (reference sequence).

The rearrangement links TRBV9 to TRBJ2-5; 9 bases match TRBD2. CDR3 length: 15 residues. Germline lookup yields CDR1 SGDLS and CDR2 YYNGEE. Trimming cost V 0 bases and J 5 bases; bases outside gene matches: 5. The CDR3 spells CASSVVHAGGETQYF. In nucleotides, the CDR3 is TGTGCCAGCAGCGTAGTCCATGCGGGAGGGGAGACCCAGTACTTC.

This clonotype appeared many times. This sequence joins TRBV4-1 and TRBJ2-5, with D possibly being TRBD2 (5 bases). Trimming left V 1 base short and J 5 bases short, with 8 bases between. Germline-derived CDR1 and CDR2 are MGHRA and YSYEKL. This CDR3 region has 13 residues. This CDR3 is CASSQGGPETQYF. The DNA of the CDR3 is TGCGCCAGCAGCCAAGGCGGGCCGGAGACCCAGTACTTC.

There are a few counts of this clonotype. In nucleotides, the CDR3 is TGTGCCAGCAGCCACGATTTGGGCACAGATACGCAGTATTTT. It encodes CASSHDLGTDTQYF. The J gene is TRBJ2-3, the V gene TRBV7-7; D not resolved. Deletions cut 5 bases from V and 1 base from J, with 10 bases between. The CDR3 length is 14 residues. Germline loops: CDR1 SSHAT, CDR2 FNYEAQ (reference sequence).

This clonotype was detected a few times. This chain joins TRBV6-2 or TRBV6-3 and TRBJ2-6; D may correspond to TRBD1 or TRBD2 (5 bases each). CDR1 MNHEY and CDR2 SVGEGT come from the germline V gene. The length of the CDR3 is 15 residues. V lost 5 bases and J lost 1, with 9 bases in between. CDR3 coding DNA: TGTGCCAGCAGTAATGGGGGATCTGGGGCCAACGTCCTGACTTTC. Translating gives CASSNGGSGANVLTF.

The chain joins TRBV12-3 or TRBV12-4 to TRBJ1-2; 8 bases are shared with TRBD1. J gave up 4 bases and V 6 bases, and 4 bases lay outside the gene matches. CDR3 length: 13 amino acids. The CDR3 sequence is CASSPDRAYGYTF. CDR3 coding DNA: TGTGCCAGCAGCCCGGACAGGGCCTATGGCTACACCTTC.